The 18 T cell receptor beta chains presented below share a single source sample, sequenced in a study of CD8 T cells in ankylosing spondylitis. One entry per CDR3 protein, called by TCRdb with MiXCR from the 5' RACE reads. The data show some 220,000 distinct CDR3 sequences, 7% to 8% seen once. Study-wide results and limits: Eight highly homologous variants made up a TCR beta motif, and this motif appeared characteristic of ankylosing spondylitis blood.

Their recognized antigens are unknown. The sample consisted of blood, either unsorted or a sorted T cell fraction (not recorded which). The source of these receptors is a male donor with ankylosing spondylitis.

This clonotype came up many times. The chain is built from TRBV29-1 and TRBJ2-7, with no clear D. With 3 bases removed from V and 2 bases from J, the gap between germline ends came to 5 bases. The V gene's germline CDR1 is SQVTM and CDR2 ANQGSEA. The CDR3 runs to 11 residues. The CDR3 bases are TGCAGCGTTGAGGAAACCTACGAGCAGTACTTC. Protein: CSVEETYEQYF.

This clonotype was counted many times. The chain joins TRBV9 to TRBJ2-1; D gene uncertain. The V end was cut by 4 bases, the J end by 8 bases, with 10 bases between. This CDR3 contains 12 residues. The germline V gene encodes CDR1 SGDLS and CDR2 YYNGEE. The CDR3 protein is CASSPAFYEQFF. CDR3 DNA: TGTGCCAGCAGCCCCGCCTTCTATGAGCAGTTCTTC.

Many counts were recorded for this clonotype. This chain's CDR3 is CSASLYDRSNQPQHF. The CDR3 nucleotides are TGCAGTGCTAGTCTATACGACAGGAGCAATCAGCCCCAGCATTTT. V and J are TRBV20-1 and TRBJ1-5; D possibly corresponds to TRBD1 (6 bases). Trimming removed 3 bases at V and 1 base at J, with 13 bases between. The germline CDR1 and CDR2 sequences are DFQATT and SNEGSKA (reference sequence). The CDR3 extends over 15 amino acids.

This clonotype was seen at least ten times. The rearrangement links TRBV14 to TRBJ2-3, with D uncertain. Germline V gives CDR1 SGHDN, CDR2 FVKESK. Trimming took off 0 bases at V and 0 bases at J, with 10 bases between the two ends. This CDR3 comprises 16 residues. CDR3 sequence (DNA): TGTGCCAGCAGCCAAGATATTGACCTAAGCACAGATACGCAGTATTTT. Its translation: CASSQDIDLSTDTQYF. The variable domain in full, with the rest retrieved from reference TRBV14 and TRBJ2-3, is EAGVTQFPSHSVIEKGQTVTLRCDPISGHDNLYWYRRVMGKEIKFLLHFVKESKQDESGMPNNRFLAERTGGTYSTLKVQPAELEDSGVYFCASSQDIDLSTDTQYFGPGTRLTVL.

This clonotype was seen only a few times. V usage is TRBV12-3 or TRBV12-4 and J usage is TRBJ2-2; D may be TRBD2 (6 bases). The V end lost 0 bases, the J end lost 7 bases, and 12 bases lay between the germline ends. The CDR3 runs 15 residues. The CDR3: CASSLASPGGGELFF. CDR3 coding DNA: TGTGCCAGCAGTTTAGCGTCCCCCGGGGGCGGGGAGCTGTTTTTT.

This clonotype appeared many times. The chain combines TRBV5-6 with TRBJ2-5; 7 bases fit TRBD1. Germline loops: CDR1 SGHDT, CDR2 YYEEEE. The junction had 7 bases not matched to a gene; V was cut back by 4 bases and J by 4 bases. There are 14 residues in the CDR3. The chain's CDR3 is CASSKTGETETQYF. The CDR3 region has the DNA TGTGCCAGCAGCAAAACAGGGGAAACAGAGACCCAGTACTTC.

This clonotype was detected many times. The chain links TRBV15 to TRBJ1-5; 9 bases line up with TRBD1. In germline, CDR1 is LNHNV, CDR2 YYDKDF (reference sequence). Unmatched junction bases numbered 10, after V lost 0 bases and J lost 7 bases. CDR3 size: 17 residues. CDR3 sequence: CATSRDRGQGWKQPQHF. The DNA of the CDR3 is TGTGCCACCAGCAGAGATCGGGGACAGGGATGGAAACAGCCCCAGCATTTT.

In its sample, this clonotype was seen a few times. The genes are TRBV27 and TRBJ2-1; maybe TRBD1 (6 bases). The CDR3 is made up of 15 amino acids. The germline V and J ends were trimmed by 2 bases and 4 bases, with 12 bases remaining between them. From germline, CDR1 is MNHEY and CDR2 SMNVEV (reference sequence). The CDR3 sequence is CASSLGDIPYNEQFF. The CDR3 nucleotides are TGTGCCAGCAGTTTAGGGGACATACCTTACAATGAGCAGTTCTTC.

The chain carries TRBV7-6 and TRBJ2-5, with a weak D call TRBD1 (5 bases). Trimming cost V 0 bases and J 2 bases, with 10 bases left between them. Looked up from germline, CDR1 is SGHVS and CDR2 is FNYEAQ. The CDR3 runs 15 residues. The CDR3 DNA is TGTGCCAGCAGCTTAGCTGCGACAGTTCAAGAGACCCAGTACTTC. It encodes CASSLAATVQETQYF.

This clonotype occurred once. The chain employs TRBV28 and TRBJ2-5, with D possibly matching TRBD2 (5 bases). The V gene's germline CDR1 is MDHEN and CDR2 SYDVKM. The CDR3 is made up of 15 amino acids. Trimming stripped 7 bases from V and 4 bases from J, with 19 bases between. The CDR3 region is CASTGVFGVGETQYF. Written as DNA, the CDR3 is TGTGCCAGCACCGGCGTTTTCGGGGTTGGAGAGACCCAGTACTTC. Together with reference TRBV28 and TRBJ2-5, the CDR3 gives the full variable domain: DVKVTQSSRYLVKRTGEKVFLECVQDMDHENMFWYRQDPGLGLRLIYFSYDVKMKEKGDIPEGYSVSREKKERFSLILESASTNQTSMYLCASTGVFGVGETQYFGPGTRLLVL.

This clonotype was observed at least ten times. The chain has TRBV28 and TRBJ2-5; weak D call: TRBD2 (6 bases). The CDR3 contains 15 residues. The V and J ends lost 6 bases and 5 bases respectively, with 19 bases between them. The germline V gene encodes CDR1 MDHEN and CDR2 SYDVKM. The CDR3 sequence is CASSPLALKVETQYF. CDR3 nucleotides: TGTGCCAGCAGCCCGCTAGCGCTGAAGGTGGAGACCCAGTACTTC.

This clonotype has just a few counts. This chain links TRBV7-9 with TRBJ1-4; D is perhaps TRBD1 (5 bases). V was cut by 5 bases and J by 2 bases, with 15 bases left in between. The CDR3 is made up of 16 amino acids. Germline V lookup: CDR1 SEHNR, CDR2 FQNEAQ (reference sequence). As DNA, the CDR3 is TGTGCCAGCAGCGTTCCCTTCGGGGGTACTAATGAAAAACTGTTTTTT. Translation gives CASSVPFGGTNEKLFF.

In the case of this clonotype: A junction boundary mismatches the germline segment, possibly from a read error. This chain connects TRBV15 to TRBJ2-7; TRBD1 or TRBD2 may be the D gene (5 bases each). The germline gives CDR1 LNHNV, CDR2 YYDKDF (reference sequence). The length of the CDR3 is 14 residues. The CDR3 protein is CATSRGYRTSEQYF. The DNA for the CDR3 is TGTGCCACCAGTAGAGGGTACAGGACCTCCGAGCAGTACTTC.

This clonotype was picked up many times. Written as DNA, the CDR3 is TGTGCCAGCACCCGGGGACAGGCGATTGAAGCTTTCTTT. Protein product: CASTRGQAIEAFF. The chain has TRBV28 and TRBJ1-1; 8 bases are shared with TRBD1. V lost 7 bases, J lost 7 bases, and 8 bases stayed unmatched. CDR1 is MDHEN and CDR2 is SYDVKM in the germline V gene. The CDR3 has 13 amino acids.

This clonotype has at least ten counts. The V gene is TRBV4-1, the J gene TRBJ2-7; 8 bases map to TRBD1. CDR1 is MGHRA, CDR2 YSYEKL, per germline. J lost 6 bases, V lost 5 bases, and 6 bases had no gene match. The CDR3 contains 13 residues. CDR3 nucleotide sequence: TGCGCCAGCAGCAAAGGACAGGGTTCCGAGCAGTACTTC. Translated, it gives CASSKGQGSEQYF.

This clonotype was found many times. CDR3 nucleotides: TGTGCCAGCAGTTTGAATGGGATTTCTGAGCAGTACTTC. Translated, it gives CASSLNGISEQYF. The rearrangement links TRBV28 to TRBJ2-7; no clear D gene. V was clipped by 3 bases and J by 7 bases, with 13 bases between them. Germline-derived CDR1 and CDR2 are MDHEN and SYDVKM. CDR3 size: 13 residues.

This clonotype showed up many times. The chain is built from TRBV12-3 or TRBV12-4 and TRBJ2-1; D might be TRBD1 (6 bases). V dropped 5 bases and J dropped 4 bases, with 15 bases sitting between them. The CDR3 totals 15 residues. The DNA of the CDR3 is TGTGCCAGCAGTCTAAACAGGGCCGGGTACAATGAGCAGTTCTTC. Translating it yields CASSLNRAGYNEQFF.

V is TRBV20-1 and J is TRBJ2-4, with 7 bases that match TRBD2. This CDR3 region has 15 residues. V was clipped by 0 bases and J by 7 bases; unmatched bases: 9. The germline gives CDR1 DFQATT, CDR2 SNEGSKA (reference sequence). CDR3 residues: CSARDYITSVNIQYF. The DNA for the CDR3 is TGCAGTGCTAGAGATTATATAACTAGCGTGAACATTCAGTACTTC.